Following are 21 T cell receptor beta chains from one sample sequenced in a study of blood T cell repertoires in COVID-19. Repertoires were generated with immunoSEQ multiplex PCR, while TCRdb's copy carries only in-frame clones and drops some. The data show about 67,000 clones, 80% to 90% seen once. Sequencing was done on a sample of peripheral blood. The receptors were gathered from a man aged 45 to 65 with active COVID-19.

The J gene is TRBJ2-5, the V gene TRBV10-3; 7 nucleotides match TRBD1. The V and J ends lost 0 bases and 5 bases, in that order; junction bases with no gene match: 6. This CDR3 has 15 amino acids. Per the germline V gene, CDR1 is ENHRY and CDR2 is SYGVKD. The CDR3 here is CAISESWKGAETQYF. The CDR3 nucleotides are TGTGCCATCAGTGAGTCGTGGAAGGGGGCCGAGACCCAGTACTTC.

The rearrangement uses TRBV5-1 and TRBJ2-2, with D perhaps TRBD1 (5 bases). Trimming removed 3 bases from V and 3 bases from J, with 12 bases in between. CDR3 length: 15 amino acids. Germline loops: CDR1 SGHRS, CDR2 YFSETQ. CDR3 nucleotides: TGCGCCAGCAGCTCTGCGCAGGGTCACACCGGGGAGCTGTTTTTT. Protein sequence: CASSSAQGHTGELFF.

The chain uses TRBV28 and TRBJ2-3; no clear D. Germline CDR1 and CDR2: MDHEN and SYDVKM. This CDR3 spans 12 amino acids. V shed 5 bases and J shed 4 bases, with 7 bases lying between them. The CDR3 reads CASSPTADTQYF. The CDR3 region has the DNA TGTGCCAGCAGTCCTACAGCAGATACGCAGTATTTT.

V gene TRBV19 combines with J gene TRBJ2-3; D call uncertain. Germline assignment: CDR1 LNHDA and CDR2 SQIVND (reference sequence). V dropped 2 bases and J dropped 3 bases, with 6 bases sitting between them. This CDR3 comprises 13 residues. CDR3 bases: TGTGCCAGTAGTATATCCCAGACAGATACGCAGTATTTT. Protein sequence: CASSISQTDTQYF.

This clone was counted a few times. The V call is TRBV6-5, the J call TRBJ2-7, with 8 bases lining up with TRBD1. CDR1 MNHEY and CDR2 SVGAGI come from the germline V gene. The CDR3 is made up of 14 amino acids. V trimming: 6 bases; J trimming: 3 bases; junction bases outside the gene matches: 7. In DNA form, the CDR3 reads TGTGCCAGCAGCCCCAGGACAGGGTTCTACGAGCAGTACTTC. Its protein is CASSPRTGFYEQYF.

This chain joins TRBV20-1 and TRBJ2-7; TRBD1 is a possible D gene (5 bases). This CDR3 has 13 residues. V shed 3 bases and J shed 3 bases, with 12 bases lying between them. Germline loops: CDR1 DFQATT, CDR2 SNEGSKA (reference sequence). For the CDR3, the DNA is TGCAGTGCTAGTTCGGGCAGGGTCTACGAGCAGTACTTC. Its protein is CSASSGRVYEQYF.

V usage is TRBV28 and J usage is TRBJ2-1; maybe TRBD2 (6 bases). This CDR3 spans 16 amino acids. Germline V lookup: CDR1 MDHEN, CDR2 SYDVKM. V was trimmed by 4 bases and J by 6 bases, leaving 19 bases between them. The CDR3 is CASSSGPGTYVNEQFF. The DNA of the CDR3 is TGTGCCAGCAGTTCCGGTCCCGGGACTTACGTCAATGAGCAGTTCTTC.

This clone appeared once. A junction end diverges from the germline sequence, so it may reflect a read error. The chain carries TRBV29-1 and TRBJ2-1; tentatively, D is TRBD1 (5 bases). The CDR3 extends over 15 amino acids. The germline CDR1 and CDR2 sequences are SQVTM and ANQGSEA. The CDR3 protein is CSVEKGITSHNEQFF. CDR3 nucleotides: TGCAGCGTTGAAAAGGGGATAACCTCCCACAATGAGCAGTTCTTC.

CDR3 DNA: TGTGCCAGCAGCTTAGACTGGTATTCACCCCTCCACTTT. Its protein product is CASSLDWYSPLHF. The rearrangement uses TRBV7-6 and TRBJ1-6; D uncertain. The CDR3 sequence is 13 residues long. The V end was cut by 1 base, the J end by 8 bases, with 6 bases between. Per the germline V gene, CDR1 is SGHVS and CDR2 is FNYEAQ.

The V and J genes are TRBV19 and TRBJ2-4; 11 bases are shared with TRBD2. Germline CDR1 reads LNHDA; CDR2 reads SQIVND (reference sequence). The V gene end was trimmed by 5 bases and the J gene end by 0 bases; junction bases not matched to a gene: 15. CDR3 length equals 20 residues. The chain's CDR3 is CASSSSGPGLADLAKNIQYF. The CDR3 bases are TGTGCCAGTAGTTCGTCCGGCCCGGGACTAGCGGATCTAGCCAAAAACATTCAGTACTTC.

This clone was counted only a few times. The CDR3 here is CAISAGTGNTEAFF. The DNA for the CDR3 is TGTGCCATCAGTGCCGGGACAGGGAACACTGAAGCTTTCTTT. This sequence joins TRBV10-3 and TRBJ1-1, with 8 bases aligning to TRBD1. After removal of 4 bases from V and 1 base from J, the junction contained 2 bases not matched to a gene. The CDR3 length is 14 residues. Germline V CDR1 and CDR2: ENHRY, SYGVKD.

In this sample, this clone turned up once. The chain has TRBV24-1 and TRBJ2-3, with 8 bases identical to TRBD2. The trim removed 9 bases at V and 6 bases at J, leaving 7 bases unmatched. Germline-derived CDR1 and CDR2 are KGHDR and SFDVKD. This CDR3 contains 13 residues. This CDR3 reads CATSRGGGDTQYF. CDR3 sequence (DNA): TGTGCCACCTCACGGGGGGGCGGTGATACGCAGTATTTT.

The V and J genes are TRBV7-9 and TRBJ2-7; D gene ambiguous. The CDR3 spans 12 residues. Looked up from germline, CDR1 is SEHNR and CDR2 is FQNEAQ (reference sequence). Between the trimmed V and J ends, which lost 5 bases and 11 bases, there was a span of 16 bases. The CDR3 bases are TGTGCCAGCAGCCTCCTGTCCCAAACGGAGTACTTC. It encodes CASSLLSQTEYF. Supplemented by reference TRBV7-9 and TRBJ2-7, the full variable domain reads DTGVSQNPRHKITKRGQNVTFRCDPISEHNRLYWYRQTLGQGPEFLTYFQNEAQLEKSRLLSDRFSAERPKGSFSTLEIQRTEQGDSAMYLCASSLLSQTEYFGPGTRLTVT.

This clone was observed a few times. The rearrangement uses TRBV4-2 and TRBJ1-4; no clear D gene. V dropped 6 bases and J dropped 8 bases, with 13 bases sitting between them. Germline V gene data show CDR1 as LGHNA and CDR2 as YNFKEQ. The CDR3 sequence is 13 residues long. The CDR3 is CASSPSVREKLFF. The CDR3 nucleotides are TGTGCCAGCAGTCCCTCCGTGCGGGAAAAACTGTTTTTT.

This clone counts as medium-sized. The rearrangement uses TRBV30 and TRBJ2-7; 11 nucleotides match TRBD2. The germline gives CDR1 GTSNPN, CDR2 SVGIG (reference sequence). This CDR3 comprises 14 residues. V lost 2 bases to trimming and J lost 6 bases; unmatched junction nucleotides: 6. CDR3 in DNA: TGTGCCTGGAGTTCTACTAGCGGGAGAGCCGAGCAGTACTTC. Residues: CAWSSTSGRAEQYF.

The V and J genes are TRBV2 and TRBJ2-2, with a tentative D call TRBD2 (6 bases). With 4 bases removed from V and 4 bases from J, the gap between germline ends came to 10 bases. Germline CDR1 is SNHLY and CDR2 is FYNNEI. This CDR3 is built from 14 residues. CDR3 amino acids: CASSAGLPTGELFF. CDR3 DNA sequence: TGTGCCAGCAGTGCGGGACTCCCCACCGGGGAGCTGTTTTTT.

The gene calls are TRBV5-6 and TRBJ2-3, with 9 bases aligning to TRBD2. The trim removed 0 bases at V and 0 bases at J, leaving 2 bases unmatched. This CDR3 has 16 residues. Germline V gene lookup returns CDR1 SGHDT and CDR2 YYEEEE. The CDR3 protein is CASSLVSGGSTDTQYF. CDR3 nucleotide sequence: TGTGCCAGCAGCTTGGTCAGCGGGGGGAGCACAGATACGCAGTATTTT.

This clone has only one observation. This CDR3 reads CASSLVESETQYF. In DNA form, the CDR3 reads TGTGCCAGCAGCTTGGTTGAGTCGGAGACCCAGTACTTC. The gene calls are TRBV5-6 and TRBJ2-5; D remains ambiguous. The CDR3 sequence is 13 residues long. The germline V gene has CDR1 SGHDT and CDR2 YYEEEE. Trimming took 0 bases from V and 5 from J, leaving 8 bases between them.

CDR3 in amino acids: CASSRTDIVGEQYF. For the CDR3, the DNA is TGTGCCAGCAGTCGGACAGACATTGTGGGCGAGCAGTACTTC. The chain is built from TRBV6-5 and TRBJ2-7; perhaps TRBD1 as D (6 bases). Trimming removed 5 bases at V and 6 bases at J, with 17 bases between. CDR1 and CDR2 from the germline V gene are MNHEY and SVGAGI. This CDR3 comprises 14 residues.

J is TRBJ2-7 and V is TRBV5-1; 10 nucleotides align to TRBD2. CDR1 is SGHRS, CDR2 YFSETQ, per germline. The CDR3 is 15 amino acids. Unmatched junction bases numbered 9, after V lost 0 bases and J lost 9 bases. The CDR3 spells CASSLATSGIYVQYF. CDR3 nucleotides: TGCGCCAGCAGCTTGGCTACTAGCGGGATTTATGTGCAGTACTTC.

The rearrangement links TRBV11-2 to TRBJ1-1; 7 bases line up with TRBD1. The CDR3 extends over 13 amino acids. The V gene end was trimmed by 6 bases and the J gene end by 4 bases; junction bases not matched to a gene: 5. Germline V gene data show CDR1 as SGHAT and CDR2 as FQNNGV. DNA for the CDR3: TGTGCCAGCAGTTCAGGGGGGACCACTGAAGCTTTCTTT. Its translation is CASSSGGTTEAFF.